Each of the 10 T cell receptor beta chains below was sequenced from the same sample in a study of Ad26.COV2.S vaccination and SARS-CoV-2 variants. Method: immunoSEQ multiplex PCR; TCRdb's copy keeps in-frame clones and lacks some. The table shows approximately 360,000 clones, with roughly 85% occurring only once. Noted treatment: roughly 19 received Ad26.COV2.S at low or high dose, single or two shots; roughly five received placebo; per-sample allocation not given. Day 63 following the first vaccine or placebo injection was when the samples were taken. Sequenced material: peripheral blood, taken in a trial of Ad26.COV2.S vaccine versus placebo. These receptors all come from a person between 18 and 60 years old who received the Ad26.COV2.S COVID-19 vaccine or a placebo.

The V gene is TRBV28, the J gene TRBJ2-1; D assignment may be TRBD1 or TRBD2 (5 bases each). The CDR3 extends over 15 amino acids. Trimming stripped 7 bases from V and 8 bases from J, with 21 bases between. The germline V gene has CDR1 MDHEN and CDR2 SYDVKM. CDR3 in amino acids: CASTIQPAGRHEQFF. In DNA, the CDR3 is TGTGCCAGCACCATACAACCGGCAGGGAGACATGAGCAGTTCTTC.

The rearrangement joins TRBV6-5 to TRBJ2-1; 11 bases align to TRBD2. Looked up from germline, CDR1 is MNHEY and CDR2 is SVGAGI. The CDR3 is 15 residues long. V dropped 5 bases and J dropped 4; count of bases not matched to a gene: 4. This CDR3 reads CASSQGLAAYNEQFF. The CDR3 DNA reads TGTGCCAGCAGTCAGGGACTAGCGGCTTACAATGAGCAGTTCTTC.

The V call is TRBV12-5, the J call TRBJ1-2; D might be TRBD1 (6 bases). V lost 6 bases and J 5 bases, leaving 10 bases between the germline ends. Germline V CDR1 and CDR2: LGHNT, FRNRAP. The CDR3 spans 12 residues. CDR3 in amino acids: CASGRTGYGYTF. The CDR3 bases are TGTGCTAGTGGCAGAACAGGGTATGGCTACACCTTC.

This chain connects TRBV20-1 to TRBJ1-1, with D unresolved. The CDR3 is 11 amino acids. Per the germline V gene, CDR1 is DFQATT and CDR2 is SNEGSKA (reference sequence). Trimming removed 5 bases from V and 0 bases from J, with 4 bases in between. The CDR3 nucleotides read TGCAGTGCTCAGATGAACACTGAAGCTTTCTTT. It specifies CSAQMNTEAFF.

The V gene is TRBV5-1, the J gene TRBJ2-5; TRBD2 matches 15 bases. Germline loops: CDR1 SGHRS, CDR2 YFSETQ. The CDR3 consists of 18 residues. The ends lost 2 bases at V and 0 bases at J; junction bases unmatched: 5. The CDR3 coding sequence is TGCGCCAGCAGCTTACTCGGACTAGCGGGGGGGTACCAAGAGACCCAGTACTTC. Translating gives CASSLLGLAGGYQETQYF.

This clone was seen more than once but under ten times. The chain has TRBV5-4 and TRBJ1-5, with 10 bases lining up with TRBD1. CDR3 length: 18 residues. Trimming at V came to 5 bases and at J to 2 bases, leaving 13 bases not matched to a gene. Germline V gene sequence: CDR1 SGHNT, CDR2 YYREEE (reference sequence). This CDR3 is CASSPPGQGLTGNQPQHF. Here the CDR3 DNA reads TGTGCCAGCAGTCCCCCGGGACAGGGGTTAACGGGCAATCAGCCCCAGCATTTT.

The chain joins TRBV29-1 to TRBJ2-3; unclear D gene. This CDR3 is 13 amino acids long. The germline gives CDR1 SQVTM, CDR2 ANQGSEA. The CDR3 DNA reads TGCTCCTACCCACCGGTAGCTGCAGATACGCAGTATTTT. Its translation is CSYPPVAADTQYF.

CDR3 amino acids: CASSIRDRETGYTF. The CDR3 region has the DNA TGCGCCAGCAGCATCCGGGACAGGGAAACTGGCTACACCTTC. V and J are TRBV5-1 and TRBJ1-2; TRBD1 agrees at 9 bases. The CDR3 spans 14 residues. V lost 4 bases, J lost 7 bases, and 8 bases stayed unmatched. Per germline, CDR1 SGHRS and CDR2 YFSETQ.

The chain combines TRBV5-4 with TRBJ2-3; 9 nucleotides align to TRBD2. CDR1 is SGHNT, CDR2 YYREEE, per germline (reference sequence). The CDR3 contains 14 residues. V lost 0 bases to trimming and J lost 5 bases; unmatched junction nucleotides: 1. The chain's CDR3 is CASSLGAGGDTQYF. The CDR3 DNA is TGTGCCAGCAGCTTGGGAGCGGGAGGAGATACGCAGTATTTT.

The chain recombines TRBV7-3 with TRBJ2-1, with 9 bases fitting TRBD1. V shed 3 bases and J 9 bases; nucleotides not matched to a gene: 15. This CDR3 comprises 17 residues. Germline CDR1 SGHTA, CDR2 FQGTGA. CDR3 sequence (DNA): TGTGCCAGCAGCTTGAATCCGGGACAGGGAAGGGGTAGTGAGCAGTTCTTC. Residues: CASSLNPGQGRGSEQFF.